Listed below are T cell receptor beta chains from one sample, sequenced in a study of blood T cell repertoires in COVID-19. Assay: immunoSEQ multiplex PCR; the TCRdb copy retains only in-frame clones and omits some. The sample holds around 220,000 clones, roughly 86% seen once. Sequencing used peripheral blood. The receptors shown here come from a woman aged 45-65 years with COVID-19, enrolled during active disease. CDR3s include the opening cysteine and the closing phenylalanine or tryptophan. The D gene is left open where the match is weak. Clone size is not always given. Where it is, it says once, few, many or a class for expanded clones.

cdr3_aa: CASSLLGPGINTGELFF
cdr3_nt: TGTGCCAGCAGCTTACTCGGGCCAGGGATAAACACCGGGGAGCTGTTTTTT
clone_size: .
j_call: TRBJ2-2
v_call: TRBV11-2
d_call: .

cdr3_aa: CASRRTRLNNSPLHF
cdr3_nt: TGTGCCAGCAGAAGGACACGCCTAAATAATTCACCCCTCCACTTT
clone_size: .
j_call: TRBJ1-6
v_call: TRBV27
d_call: .

cdr3_aa: CASSDGRPESAFF
cdr3_nt: TGTGCCAGCAGTGACGGCAGGCCTGAATCGGCTTTCTTT
clone_size: .
j_call: TRBJ1-1
v_call: TRBV2
d_call: .

cdr3_aa: CASSGLAGWKNTGELFF
cdr3_nt: TGTGCCAGTAGTGGGCTAGCGGGTTGGAAGAACACCGGGGAGCTGTTTTTT
clone_size: .
j_call: TRBJ2-2
v_call: TRBV19
d_call: TRBD2

cdr3_aa: CASSRQGGTGELFF
cdr3_nt: TGTGCCAGCAGCCGACAGGGGGGCACCGGGGAGCTGTTTTTT
clone_size: .
j_call: TRBJ2-2
v_call: TRBV7-8
d_call: TRBD1

cdr3_aa: CASSRDVNTEAFF
cdr3_nt: TGTGCCAGCAGTCGAGATGTCAACACTGAAGCTTTCTTT
clone_size: .
j_call: TRBJ1-1
v_call: TRBV12-3/TRBV12-4
d_call: .

cdr3_aa: CASSFRQGTYNEQFF
cdr3_nt: TGCGCCAGCAGCTTTCGTCAGGGTACCTACAATGAGCAGTTCTTC
clone_size: .
j_call: TRBJ2-1
v_call: TRBV5-1
d_call: .

cdr3_aa: CASEETGGETQYF
cdr3_nt: TGTGCCAGCGAAGAGACAGGGGGAGAGACCCAGTACTTC
clone_size: .
j_call: TRBJ2-5
v_call: TRBV28
d_call: TRBD1

cdr3_aa: CASSTYPPGNGYTF
cdr3_nt: TGTGCCAGTAGTACCTACCCTCCGGGAAATGGCTACACCTTC
clone_size: .
j_call: TRBJ1-2
v_call: TRBV19
d_call: .

cdr3_aa: CTSSQGGDPNYEQYF
cdr3_nt: TGCACCAGCAGCCAAGGCGGGGACCCCAACTACGAGCAGTACTTC
clone_size: .
j_call: TRBJ2-7
v_call: TRBV1
d_call: .

cdr3_aa: CASSRQGKSNTGELFF
cdr3_nt: TGTGCCAGCAGTCGACAGGGGAAGTCGAACACCGGGGAGCTGTTTTTT
clone_size: .
j_call: TRBJ2-2
v_call: TRBV6-6
d_call: TRBD1

cdr3_aa: CASLQGGNYQPQHF
cdr3_nt: TGTGCCAGTTTACAGGGTGGGAACTATCAGCCCCAGCATTTT
clone_size: .
j_call: TRBJ1-5
v_call: TRBV19
d_call: .

cdr3_aa: CSVAGGPNYGYTF
cdr3_nt: TGCAGCGTTGCCGGGGGACCTAACTATGGCTACACCTTC
clone_size: .
j_call: TRBJ1-2
v_call: TRBV29-1
d_call: .

cdr3_aa: CASAVGAGQLPEKLFF
cdr3_nt: TGTGCCAGTGCCGTCGGGGCGGGACAGCTCCCCGAAAAACTGTTTTTT
clone_size: .
j_call: TRBJ1-4
v_call: TRBV27
d_call: TRBD1

cdr3_aa: CASSPEQGSTDTQYF
cdr3_nt: TGTGCCAGCTCACCGGAACAGGGGAGCACAGATACGCAGTATTTT
clone_size: .
j_call: TRBJ2-3
v_call: TRBV18
d_call: TRBD1

cdr3_aa: CASSSPTSGPNTGELFF
cdr3_nt: TGTGCCAGCAGTTCGCCGACTAGCGGGCCGAACACCGGGGAGCTGTTTTTT
clone_size: .
j_call: TRBJ2-2
v_call: TRBV6-2/TRBV6-3
d_call: TRBD2

cdr3_aa: CASTHAGGWELFF
cdr3_nt: TGTGCCAGCACCCATGCAGGGGGATGGGAGCTGTTTTTT
clone_size: .
j_call: TRBJ2-2
v_call: TRBV27
d_call: TRBD1

cdr3_aa: CASRPSGGPTDTQYF
cdr3_nt: TGTGCCAGCAGGCCAAGCGGGGGGCCCACAGATACGCAGTATTTT
clone_size: .
j_call: TRBJ2-3
v_call: TRBV7-9
d_call: TRBD2

cdr3_aa: CASSHPTVPLIGTGELFF
cdr3_nt: TGTGCCAGCAGCCATCCGACAGTTCCTCTCATCGGCACCGGGGAGCTGTTTTTT
clone_size: once
j_call: TRBJ2-2
v_call: TRBV11-2
d_call: .

cdr3_aa: CAGLKNTEAFF
cdr3_nt: TGTGCCGGCCTGAAGAACACTGAAGCTTTCTTT
clone_size: .
j_call: TRBJ1-1
v_call: TRBV21-1
d_call: .

cdr3_aa: CASKVDTYNEQFF
cdr3_nt: TGCGCCAGCAAGGTAGACACTTACAATGAGCAGTTCTTC
clone_size: .
j_call: TRBJ2-1
v_call: TRBV5-1
d_call: .

cdr3_aa: CASSRRDTGSPLHF
cdr3_nt: TGTGCCAGCTCACGCCGGGACACGGGGTCACCCCTCCACTTT
clone_size: .
j_call: TRBJ1-6
v_call: TRBV18
d_call: .

cdr3_aa: CASSTPGGSTGYGYTF
cdr3_nt: TGCGCCAGCAGTACCCCAGGGGGCTCGACGGGGTATGGCTACACCTTC
clone_size: .
j_call: TRBJ1-2
v_call: TRBV10-2
d_call: TRBD1

cdr3_aa: CASSLTGGAGETQYF
cdr3_nt: TGTGCCAGCAGCCTCACAGGGGGGGCAGGAGAGACCCAGTACTTC
clone_size: .
j_call: TRBJ2-5
v_call: TRBV7-8
d_call: .

cdr3_aa: CASSWRKGLAGGPGEQFF
cdr3_nt: TGTGCCAGCAGCTGGCGAAAGGGACTAGCGGGGGGCCCAGGTGAGCAGTTCTTC
clone_size: few
j_call: TRBJ2-1
v_call: TRBV7-2
d_call: TRBD2

cdr3_aa: CATSGLTGVTGEQFF
cdr3_nt: TGTGCCACCAGTGGATTAACAGGGGTGACGGGTGAGCAGTTCTTC
clone_size: .
j_call: TRBJ2-1
v_call: TRBV24-1
d_call: TRBD1

cdr3_aa: CASVSHSYEQYF
cdr3_nt: TGTGCCAGCGTGAGTCACTCCTACGAGCAGTACTTC
clone_size: .
j_call: TRBJ2-7
v_call: TRBV6-5
d_call: .

cdr3_aa: CASSQDWEGSIGGYTF
cdr3_nt: TGTGCCAGCAGCCAAGATTGGGAGGGGTCGATCGGGGGCTACACCTTC
clone_size: .
j_call: TRBJ1-2
v_call: TRBV14
d_call: .

cdr3_aa: CAISRLAIDYNEQFF
cdr3_nt: TGTGCCATCAGCCGACTAGCGATAGACTACAATGAGCAGTTCTTC
clone_size: .
j_call: TRBJ2-1
v_call: TRBV10-3
d_call: TRBD2

cdr3_aa: CASSLSGWGTEAFF
cdr3_nt: TGCGCCAGCAGCTTAAGCGGTTGGGGAACTGAAGCTTTCTTT
clone_size: .
j_call: TRBJ1-1
v_call: TRBV5-1
d_call: .

cdr3_aa: CASSLQGLSGTQYF
cdr3_nt: TGTGCCAGCAGTCTCCAAGGACTTTCAGGGACCCAGTACTTC
clone_size: .
j_call: TRBJ2-5
v_call: TRBV28
d_call: .

cdr3_aa: CASSFPLYGYTF
cdr3_nt: TGTGCCAGCAGCTTCCCACTTTATGGCTACACCTTC
clone_size: .
j_call: TRBJ1-2
v_call: TRBV7-9
d_call: .

cdr3_aa: CASSQDRDTEAFF
cdr3_nt: TGTGCCAGCAGCCAGGACAGGGACACTGAAGCTTTCTTT
clone_size: .
j_call: TRBJ1-1
v_call: TRBV6-5
d_call: TRBD1

cdr3_aa: CASSLVPSPGEKLFF
cdr3_nt: TGTGCCAGCAGCTTAGTCCCGTCCCCAGGGGAAAAACTGTTTTTT
clone_size: .
j_call: TRBJ1-4
v_call: TRBV7-9
d_call: .

cdr3_aa: CSVRQGTETQYF
cdr3_nt: TGCAGCGTTAGACAGGGTACGGAGACCCAGTACTTC
clone_size: .
j_call: TRBJ2-5
v_call: TRBV29-1
d_call: TRBD1

cdr3_aa: CASSLDSGNTEAFF
cdr3_nt: TGCGCCAGCAGCTTGGACAGCGGGAACACTGAAGCTTTCTTT
clone_size: .
j_call: TRBJ1-1
v_call: TRBV5-1
d_call: .

cdr3_aa: CASSVSNQPQHF
cdr3_nt: TGTGCCAGCAGCGTAAGCAATCAGCCCCAGCATTTT
clone_size: .
j_call: TRBJ1-5
v_call: TRBV3-1/TRBV3-2
d_call: .

cdr3_aa: CASSPTGEVTNEKLFF
cdr3_nt: TGTGCCAGCAGTCCGACAGGGGAGGTAACTAATGAAAAACTGTTTTTT
clone_size: .
j_call: TRBJ1-4
v_call: TRBV28
d_call: TRBD1

cdr3_aa: CASSVDYKGLNYTF
cdr3_nt: TGTGCCAGCAGCGTAGACTACAAAGGTTTGAACTACACCTTC
clone_size: .
j_call: TRBJ1-2
v_call: TRBV9
d_call: .

cdr3_aa: CASSLQINQPQHF
cdr3_nt: TGTGCCAGCAGCTTACAGATCAATCAGCCCCAGCATTTT
clone_size: .
j_call: TRBJ1-5
v_call: TRBV7-2
d_call: .

cdr3_aa: CASSPGGRITEAFF
cdr3_nt: TGTGCCAGTAGCCCCGGAGGACGGATCACTGAAGCTTTCTTT
clone_size: .
j_call: TRBJ1-1
v_call: TRBV19
d_call: .

cdr3_aa: CASSSGGGVNSPLHF
cdr3_nt: TGCGCCAGCAGCTCTGGGGGGGGCGTGAATTCACCCCTCCACTTT
clone_size: few
j_call: TRBJ1-6
v_call: TRBV5-1
d_call: .